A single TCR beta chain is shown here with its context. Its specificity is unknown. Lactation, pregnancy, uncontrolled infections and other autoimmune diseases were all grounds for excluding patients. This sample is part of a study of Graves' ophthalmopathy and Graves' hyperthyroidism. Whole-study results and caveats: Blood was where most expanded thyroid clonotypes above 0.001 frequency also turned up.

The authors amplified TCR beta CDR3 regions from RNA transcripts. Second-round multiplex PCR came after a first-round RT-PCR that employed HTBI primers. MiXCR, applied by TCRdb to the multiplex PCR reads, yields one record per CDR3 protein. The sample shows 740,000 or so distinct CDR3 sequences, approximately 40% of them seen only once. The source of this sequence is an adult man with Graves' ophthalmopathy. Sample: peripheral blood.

The CDR3 bases are TGTGCCAGTAGTCCCAACTCAGGGTTTGAAGAGACCCAGTACTTC. Residues: CASSPNSGFEETQYF. The V and J genes are TRBV19 and TRBJ2-5, with D perhaps matching TRBD1 (5 bases). In germline, CDR1 is LNHDA, CDR2 SQIVND (reference sequence). The CDR3 loop spans 15 amino acids. Trimming removed 5 bases at V and 3 bases at J, with 16 bases between.